Listed below are T cell receptor beta chains from one sample, sequenced in a study of HIV-infected children after antiretroviral therapy interruption. TCRdb recomputed calls from the 3' RACE reads with MiXCR, one row per CDR3 protein. The sample has 45,000 to 50,000 distinct CDR3 sequences; 4.3% are singletons. Sequences were derived from CD45RA+ CD4+ T cells from PBMCs, pooled from several time points, sampled from a donor given antiretroviral therapy, either interrupted or continuous. Receptors were obtained from a pool of human donors with HIV. CDR3s include the opening cysteine and the closing phenylalanine or tryptophan. A D gene is named only where the DNA matches it firmly. Clone size is not always given. Where it is, it says once, few, many or a class for expanded clones.

DNA	CDR3	D	size	V	J
TGTGCCAGCAGTTTTAGGGGTGAGCAGTTCTTC	CASSFRGEQFF	NA	NA	TRBV12-3/TRBV12-4	TRBJ2-1
TGTGCCAGCAGTTACTCGACAGGGAGGGAGACCCAGTACTTC	CASSYSTGRETQYF	NA	few	TRBV6-5	TRBJ2-5
TGTGCCAGCAGGGAGGCGGATCAGCCCCAGCATTTT	CASREADQPQHF	NA	NA	TRBV6-2/TRBV6-3	TRBJ1-5
TGTGCCAGCTCACCAGTTGGCGGGGAAGCTTTCTTT	CASSPVGGEAFF	NA	many	TRBV18	TRBJ1-1
TGCAGTGCTAGAGAAGGTGGGCCGGCCTACGAGCAGTACTTC	CSAREGGPAYEQYF	NA	NA	TRBV20-1	TRBJ2-7
TGTGCCAGCAGCTTAAAGGGTGAGCAGTTCTTC	CASSLKGEQFF	NA	many	TRBV7-9	TRBJ2-1
TGTGCCAGCAGTGATTTACTAGCGGGGGAAGAGACCCAGTACTTC	CASSDLLAGEETQYF	TRBD2	NA	TRBV2	TRBJ2-5
TGCAGTGCTAGGGAGGGAAAATATGGCTACACCTTC	CSAREGKYGYTF	NA	many	TRBV20-1	TRBJ1-2
TGTGCCAGCATCTCGCGGCGAAACAATGAGCAGTTCTTC	CASISRRNNEQFF	NA	many	TRBV28	TRBJ2-1
TGTGCTAGTGGTTTGGTCTTACAGGCCCTCCCTCCCGAGCAGTACTTC	CASGLVLQALPPEQYF	NA	many	TRBV12-5	TRBJ2-7
TGTGCCAGTAGTACAGGGGCGGTCAGCACCGGGGAGCTGTTTTTT	CASSTGAVSTGELFF	NA	many	TRBV19	TRBJ2-2
TGTGCCAGCACCCGACTAGCGGGGGGGCCGCGCACCGGGGAGCTGTTTTTT	CASTRLAGGPRTGELFF	TRBD2	NA	TRBV6-8	TRBJ2-2
TGTGCCAGCAGTTTGTCGGGCGGCTCAGTGAATGAGCAGTTCTTC	CASSLSGGSVNEQFF	NA	many	TRBV12-3/TRBV12-4	TRBJ2-1
TGTGCCAGCAGCCAAGAATGGAGACTAGCGGGGGACAACTACTCCTACGAGCAGTACTTC	CASSQEWRLAGDNYSYEQYF	TRBD2	many	TRBV3-1	TRBJ2-7
TGTGCTAGTGCTAGTGAGCTTCTTTGGGGCAATGAGCAGTTCTTC	CASASELLWGNEQFF	NA	many	TRBV12-5	TRBJ2-1
TGTGCCAGTAGTATCTTCCAGGGGTCCACAGATACGCAGTATTTT	CASSIFQGSTDTQYF	NA	few	TRBV19	TRBJ2-3
TGTGCCAGCAGCTCCAGGTTCTCTGGGGCCAACGTCCTGACTTTC	CASSSRFSGANVLTF	NA	many	TRBV14	TRBJ2-6
TGTGCCAGCAGCTTAATGTCGTCCGGGACGGGAGCAGATACGCAGTATTTT	CASSLMSSGTGADTQYF	NA	many	TRBV11-2	TRBJ2-3
TGTGCCAGCAGTTTATATAGAGGGCCGAGCGGGACCCAGTACTTC	CASSLYRGPSGTQYF	NA	few	TRBV27	TRBJ2-5
TGTGCCACCACAACCGGGACAGTTTCGTATTTT	CATTTGTVSYF	TRBD1	once	TRBV19	TRBJ2-3
TGTGCCAGCAGTTCCGGGTCACGGTCCCTCCCTGAAGCTTTCTTT	CASSSGSRSLPEAFF	NA	few	TRBV28	TRBJ1-1
TGCAGTGCTAGGGGGGGACAGGGGAACCCAGACGTCCTGACTTTC	CSARGGQGNPDVLTF	TRBD1	many	TRBV20-1	TRBJ2-6
TGCGCCAGCAGCTTGAATCCGACGGACTCCTACGAGCAGTACTTC	CASSLNPTDSYEQYF	NA	many	TRBV5-1	TRBJ2-7
TGTGCCAGCCGGTTGACAGGGAGCTCCTACGAGCAGTACTTC	CASRLTGSSYEQYF	TRBD1	NA	TRBV27	TRBJ2-7
TGTGCCAGCAGAGCCGCCGGGACAGGGAACTATGGCTACACCTTC	CASRAAGTGNYGYTF	TRBD1	many	TRBV6-2/TRBV6-3	TRBJ1-2
TGTGCCACCCTCCCGGACGGCGACTACGAGCAGTACTTC	CATLPDGDYEQYF	NA	NA	TRBV28	TRBJ2-7
TGTGCCAGCAGTGGTAACGGGGAGCTGTTTTTT	CASSGNGELFF	NA	many	TRBV12-3/TRBV12-4	TRBJ2-2
TGTGCCTGGAGTGTTCGCAACGAGCAGTACTTC	CAWSVRNEQYF	NA	many	TRBV30	TRBJ2-7
TGTGCCAGCAGCCCCACCGGGACAGGGGCCAATGAGCAGTTCTTC	CASSPTGTGANEQFF	TRBD1	many	TRBV7-3	TRBJ2-1
TGTGCCAGCAGTGACCTAGCTAGCTACGAGCAGTACTTC	CASSDLASYEQYF	NA	many	TRBV2	TRBJ2-7
TGTGCCAGCAGTCCCACAGGGCCCTATAATTCACCCCTCCACTTT	CASSPTGPYNSPLHF	NA	many	TRBV12-3/TRBV12-4	TRBJ1-6
TGTGCCAGCAGTTTGTTTGGGGTAGAGACCCAGTACTTC	CASSLFGVETQYF	NA	few	TRBV12-3/TRBV12-4	TRBJ2-5
TGCAGTGCTAGAGATCCCCCGGGAGGGGAACGGGGGCAAGCGGATACGCAGTATTTT	CSARDPPGGERGQADTQYF	TRBD2	many	TRBV20-1	TRBJ2-3
TGTGCCATCATTCGGGGTCAGGGTATTCAGAATGGGAATCAGCCCCAGCATTTT	CAIIRGQGIQNGNQPQHF	NA	many	TRBV12-3/TRBV12-4	TRBJ1-5
TGTGCCAGCAGTTTTGTCCCATCGGGAGGGGATGGCTACACCTTC	CASSFVPSGGDGYTF	NA	NA	TRBV12-3/TRBV12-4	TRBJ1-2
TGTGCCAGCAGTGAAAGCCCCCTGGGGGTTTGGGCAGCTTTCTTT	CASSESPLGVWAAFF	NA	many	TRBV6-1	TRBJ1-1
TGCAGTGCTAGAGATGCCGGGAACACTGAAGCTTTCTTT	CSARDAGNTEAFF	NA	many	TRBV20-1	TRBJ1-1
TGCAGTGCTAACGGTCCCAATCAGCCCCAGCATTTT	CSANGPNQPQHF	NA	few	TRBV20-1	TRBJ1-5
TGTGCCAGCAGAAGCGGGGGGGCGAACAATGAGCAGTTCTTC	CASRSGGANNEQFF	TRBD2	many	TRBV12-3/TRBV12-4	TRBJ2-1
TGTGCCAGCAGCCAAGAGAGGAGGAAGACTGAAGCTTTCTTT	CASSQERRKTEAFF	NA	many	TRBV3-1	TRBJ1-1
TGTGCCAGCAGCCTAATTAGCTCCTTCAGCTCCTACGAGCAGTACTTC	CASSLISSFSSYEQYF	NA	few	TRBV4-2	TRBJ2-7
TGTGCCACCAACACAAGTTACAATGAGCAGTTCTTC	CATNTSYNEQFF	NA	many	TRBV15	TRBJ2-1
TGTGCCAGCAGACAGGGTGGTACCCACGAGCAGTACTTC	CASRQGGTHEQYF	NA	NA	TRBV12-3/TRBV12-4	TRBJ2-7
TGTGCCAGCAGCCCAGAAGGCAGGCGTAACTATGGCTACACCTTC	CASSPEGRRNYGYTF	NA	many	TRBV7-2	TRBJ1-2
TGTGCCAGCAGCCCCCGCGGGGGGGCGGGAGATACGCAGTATTTT	CASSPRGGAGDTQYF	TRBD2	many	TRBV7-2	TRBJ2-3
TGTGCCAGTAGTGCCAACACAGTTATCACAGATACGCAGTATTTT	CASSANTVITDTQYF	NA	many	TRBV19	TRBJ2-3
TGTGCCAGCAGTTCGGACAGTAGCTCCTACAATGAGCAGTTCTTC	CASSSDSSSYNEQFF	NA	many	TRBV12-3/TRBV12-4	TRBJ2-1
TGCGCCAGCAGCCAAGACGCAGTTCCATTTTCCTACGAGCAGTACTTC	CASSQDAVPFSYEQYF	NA	medium-sized	TRBV4-3	TRBJ2-7
TGCAGCGTTGAAAGGGTTGATGTCCTAGGGGGCACCTATGGCTACACCTTC	CSVERVDVLGGTYGYTF	TRBD1	NA	TRBV29-1	TRBJ1-2
TGTGCCAGCAGCCTCTCTAGCTCTGGAAACACCATATATTTT	CASSLSSSGNTIYF	NA	many	TRBV28	TRBJ1-3
TGTGCCAGCAGTACAACAGGGTCGGGCTCCTACGAGCAGTACTTC	CASSTTGSGSYEQYF	NA	many	TRBV28	TRBJ2-7
TGTGCCAGCTCTCTTGAGCAGTTCTTC	CASSLEQFF	NA	few	TRBV4-1	TRBJ2-1
TGTGCCATCAGTGAGCTCGATGAGCAGTTCTTC	CAISELDEQFF	NA	many	TRBV10-3	TRBJ2-1